Here is one T cell receptor (beta chain) with its context. This clonotype came up a few times. Its binding antigen is unknown. Qualities for individual bases were not recorded, and no much larger clone is one base off. Receptor amplification or capture employed PCR. TCRdb shows the sequencer as Illumina HiSeq 2500. TCR library preparation used molecular barcoding, with unique molecular identifiers applied to normalize quantification of the TCRbeta repertoire. The public reads were run again by TCRdb, first through fastp at Q25 and then through MiXCR, and only productive beta chains were kept. For every CDR3 protein sequence, its rows merge into one entry that carries the most common genes and DNA. This sample holds more than 250,000 distinct CDR3 sequences; roughly 9.5% were observed only once. Of the sample, around 10% is held by the ten largest clones. CDR3 length: 13 amino acids, cysteine to phenylalanine. Only the CDR3 region is kept as DNA, spanning 39 bases read in frame from base 1. CDR1 MNHEY and CDR2 SMNVEV were looked up in the germline V gene (reference sequence). Trimming removed 6 bases from V and 6 bases from J, leaving 11 bases between the germline ends.

The data originate from a study of T-cell reconstitution after alpha-beta-depleted transplantation in children (dated by TCRdb to the mid-2010s). Background on the whole study: Using TCR repertoire profiling, the study quantitatively followed how T-cell immune reconstitution unfolded in children after TCRalphabeta/CD19-depleted allogeneic hematopoietic cell transplantation.

This receptor was identified in a human donor who donated a stem cell graft to a child with SCID. This specimen was PBMCs from the stem cell graft donor, taken from the stem cell graft. The V and J segments used are TRBV27 and TRBJ2-2; the D gene assignment is ambiguous. CDR3 sequence: CASSGFTPGELFF. The sequence in DNA is TGTGCCAGCAGCGGGTTTACCCCCGGGGAGCTGTTTTTT.